This T cell receptor beta chain was sequenced for a study of blood T cell repertoires in COVID-19. For the study at large: T cells, B-cell-depleted T cells, or PBMCs provided the cDNA or gDNA that served as material.

V lost 3 bases and J lost 6, with 14 bases in between. Looked up from germline, CDR1 is KGHSH and CDR2 is LQKENI. The CDR3 has 14 amino acids. Original processing notes: Reference gene primer amplification in the assay estimated nucleated cell counts. The protocol was immunoSEQ multiplex PCR, while the TCRdb copy is restricted to in-frame clones and leaves out a portion. The V and J calls and clone size come from that table; D and trimming were worked out from the DNA. The sample yields approximately 190,000 clones, around 84% seen once. The sequenced material came from peripheral blood. This TCR derives from a human donor in a cohort sampled during active COVID-19. This rearrangement joins TRBV18 to TRBJ1-2; the D gene is possibly TRBD1 (5 bases). The chain's CDR3 is CASSPTGTENGYTF. The DNA of the CDR3 is TGTGCCAGCTCACCTACTGGGACTGAGAATGGCTACACCTTC.